The clone carrying this T cell receptor (beta chain) qualifies as large. Its matching antigen is unknown. Within a library made for alpha chains, this beta chain is off target, and its count is uninformative. The data stem from a study of spatial heterogeneity in lung cancer. Whole-study context: The study observed each unique TCR and UMI combination more than ten times on average in raw reads.

The germline CDR1 and CDR2 sequences are DFQATT and SNEGSKA (reference sequence). The CDR3 extends over 13 amino acids. V lost 5 bases, J lost 6 bases, and 14 bases lay in between. TCRdb re-analysed the 5' RACE reads in MiXCR, keeping a single row per CDR3 protein. The sample lists roughly 8,400 distinct CDR3 sequences; under 15% were seen once. Overall study findings and caveats: Counts of expanded alpha and beta TCRs within tumors tracked the tumor nonsynonymous mutation count.

Time point indicated: sample taken at primary tumor resection. Sequencing was performed on whole RNA extracted from tumor and nontumor lung tissue, or from frozen PBMC, and the material was left unsorted. The clonotype was recovered from a male donor with early-stage non-small cell lung cancer. The sample in question was lung tumor tissue, obtained at surgery. This chain links TRBV20-1 with TRBJ2-1, with D maybe TRBD1 (6 bases). The chain's CDR3 is CSARTDRSNEQFF. In DNA form, the CDR3 reads TGCAGTGCTCGAACGGACAGATCCAATGAGCAGTTCTTC.